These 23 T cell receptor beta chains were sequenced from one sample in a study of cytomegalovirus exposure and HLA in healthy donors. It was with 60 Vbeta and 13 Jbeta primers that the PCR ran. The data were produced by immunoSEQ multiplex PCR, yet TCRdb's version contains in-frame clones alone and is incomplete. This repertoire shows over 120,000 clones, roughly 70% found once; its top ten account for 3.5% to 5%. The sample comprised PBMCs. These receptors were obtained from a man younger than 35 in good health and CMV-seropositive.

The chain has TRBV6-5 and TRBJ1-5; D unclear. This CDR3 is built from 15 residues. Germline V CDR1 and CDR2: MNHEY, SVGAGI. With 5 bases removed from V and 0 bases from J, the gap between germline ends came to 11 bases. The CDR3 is CASSPIGVSNQPQHF. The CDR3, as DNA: TGTGCCAGCAGTCCCATCGGGGTTAGCAATCAGCCCCAGCATTTT.

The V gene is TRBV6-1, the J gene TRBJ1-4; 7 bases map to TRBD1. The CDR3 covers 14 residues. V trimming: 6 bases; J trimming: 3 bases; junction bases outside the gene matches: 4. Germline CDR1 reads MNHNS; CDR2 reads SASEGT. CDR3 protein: CASSRDRSNEKLFF. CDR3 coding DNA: TGTGCCAGCAGCCGGGACAGATCTAATGAAAAACTGTTTTTT.

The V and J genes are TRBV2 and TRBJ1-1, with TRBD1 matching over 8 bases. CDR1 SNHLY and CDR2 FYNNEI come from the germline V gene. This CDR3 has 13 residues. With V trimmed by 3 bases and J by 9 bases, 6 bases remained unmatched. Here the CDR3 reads CASSDPQGAKAFF. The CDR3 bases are TGTGCCAGCAGTGACCCCCAGGGGGCAAAAGCTTTCTTT.

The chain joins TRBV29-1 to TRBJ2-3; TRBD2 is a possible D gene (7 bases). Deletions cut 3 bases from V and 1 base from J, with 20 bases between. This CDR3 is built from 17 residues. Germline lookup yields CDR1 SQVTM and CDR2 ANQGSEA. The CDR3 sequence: CSVDKGGGAGGTDTQYF. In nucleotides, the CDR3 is TGCAGCGTTGATAAGGGGGGTGGGGCGGGGGGCACAGATACGCAGTATTTT.

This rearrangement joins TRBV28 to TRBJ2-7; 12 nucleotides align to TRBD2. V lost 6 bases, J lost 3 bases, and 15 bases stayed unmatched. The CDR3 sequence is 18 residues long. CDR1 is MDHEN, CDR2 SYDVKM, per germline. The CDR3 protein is CASRNEALAGGDYYEQYF. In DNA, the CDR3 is TGTGCCAGCAGGAACGAAGCACTAGCGGGAGGCGATTACTACGAGCAGTACTTC.

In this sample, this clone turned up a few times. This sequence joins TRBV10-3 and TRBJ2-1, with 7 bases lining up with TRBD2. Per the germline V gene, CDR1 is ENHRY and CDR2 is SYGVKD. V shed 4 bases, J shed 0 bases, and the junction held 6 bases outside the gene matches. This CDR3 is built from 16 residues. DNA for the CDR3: TGTGCCATCAGTGGAGTCGCTAGCGGCTCCTACAATGAGCAGTTCTTC. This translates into CAISGVASGSYNEQFF.

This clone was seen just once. The CDR3 nucleotides are TGTGCCAGCACCGCCGTAGCGGGACTCACTTACAATGAGCAGTTCTTC. Protein: CASTAVAGLTYNEQFF. This rearrangement joins TRBV14 to TRBJ2-1, with 8 bases identical to TRBD2. Trimming at V came to 7 bases and at J to 4 bases, leaving 12 bases not matched to a gene. The CDR3 contains 16 residues. Germline assignment: CDR1 SGHDN and CDR2 FVKESK. Based on the CDR3 plus reference TRBV14 and TRBJ2-1, the full variable domain is EAGVTQFPSHSVIEKGQTVTLRCDPISGHDNLYWYRRVMGKEIKFLLHFVKESKQDESGMPNNRFLAERTGGTYSTLKVQPAELEDSGVYFCASTAVAGLTYNEQFFGPGTRLTVL.

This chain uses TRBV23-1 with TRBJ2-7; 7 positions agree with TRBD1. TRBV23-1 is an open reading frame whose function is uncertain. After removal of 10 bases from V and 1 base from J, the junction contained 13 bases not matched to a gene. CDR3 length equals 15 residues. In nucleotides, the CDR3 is TGCGCCAACCCACACCGGGACAGACCTTCCTACGAGCAGTACTTC. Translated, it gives CANPHRDRPSYEQYF.

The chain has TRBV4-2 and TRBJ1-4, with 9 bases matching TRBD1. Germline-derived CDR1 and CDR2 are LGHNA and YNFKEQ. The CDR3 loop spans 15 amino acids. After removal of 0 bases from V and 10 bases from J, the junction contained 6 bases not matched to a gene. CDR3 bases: TGTGCCAGCAGCCAAGAAGGGACAGGGACAGCAAAACTGTTTTTT. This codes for CASSQEGTGTAKLFF.

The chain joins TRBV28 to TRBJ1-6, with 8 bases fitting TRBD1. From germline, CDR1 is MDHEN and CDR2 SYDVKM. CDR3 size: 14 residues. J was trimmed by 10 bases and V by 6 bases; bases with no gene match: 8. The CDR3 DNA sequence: TGTGCCAGCAGGGGGACAGGAGTACAGTCACCCCTCCACTTT. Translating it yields CASRGTGVQSPLHF.

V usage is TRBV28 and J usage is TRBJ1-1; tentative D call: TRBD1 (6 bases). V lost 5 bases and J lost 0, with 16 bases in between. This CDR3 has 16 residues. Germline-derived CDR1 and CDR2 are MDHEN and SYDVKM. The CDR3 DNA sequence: TGTGCCAGCAGTGTTACCGTAGGGGGTATGAACACTGAAGCTTTCTTT. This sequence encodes CASSVTVGGMNTEAFF.

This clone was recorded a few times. Here the CDR3 reads CASSMTGRSYNEQFF. CDR3 DNA: TGTGCCAGTAGTATGACAGGGCGGTCCTACAATGAGCAGTTCTTC. The genes are TRBV19 and TRBJ2-1; 7 bases are a match to TRBD1. The CDR3 extends over 15 amino acids. Germline V gene sequence: CDR1 LNHDA, CDR2 SQIVND (reference sequence). The junction had 3 bases not matched to a gene; V was cut back by 3 bases and J by 1 base.

The CDR3 region has the DNA TGCAGCGTTGTCCGGGGGAGCTACGAGCAGTACTTC. Translating it yields CSVVRGSYEQYF. J is TRBJ2-7 and V is TRBV29-1, with a tentative D call TRBD2 (6 bases). Trimming removed 4 bases at V and 3 bases at J, with 10 bases between. CDR3 size: 12 residues. CDR1 and CDR2 (germline): SQVTM, ANQGSEA.

As DNA, the CDR3 is TGTGCCAGCAGCGTAGCTACGTCAGGAAACACCATATATTTT. It is translated as CASSVATSGNTIYF. V is TRBV9 and J is TRBJ1-3; D remains ambiguous. The length of the CDR3 is 14 residues. Trimming stripped 0 bases from V and 4 bases from J, with 8 bases between. Per the germline V gene, CDR1 is SGDLS and CDR2 is YYNGEE.

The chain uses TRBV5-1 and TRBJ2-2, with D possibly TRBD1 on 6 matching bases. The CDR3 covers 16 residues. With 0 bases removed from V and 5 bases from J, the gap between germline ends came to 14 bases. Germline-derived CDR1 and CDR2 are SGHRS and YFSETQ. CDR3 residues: CASSLDRVELTGELFF. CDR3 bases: TGCGCCAGCAGCTTGGACAGGGTAGAATTGACCGGGGAGCTGTTTTTT.

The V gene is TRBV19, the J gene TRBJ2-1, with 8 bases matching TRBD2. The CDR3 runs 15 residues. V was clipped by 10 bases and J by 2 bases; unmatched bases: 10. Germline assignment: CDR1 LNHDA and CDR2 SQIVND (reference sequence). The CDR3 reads CATRQRENTYNEQFF. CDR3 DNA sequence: TGTGCCACCAGACAGCGGGAGAACACCTACAATGAGCAGTTCTTC.

The CDR3 is CATSRDLGSGRGYTF. In nucleotides, the CDR3 is TGTGCCACCAGCAGAGATCTGGGGAGCGGGCGTGGCTACACCTTC. This sequence joins TRBV15 and TRBJ1-2; D is unresolved. CDR3 length: 15 amino acids. V gave up 0 bases and J gave up 7 bases, with 15 bases separating them. Looked up from germline, CDR1 is LNHNV and CDR2 is YYDKDF (reference sequence).

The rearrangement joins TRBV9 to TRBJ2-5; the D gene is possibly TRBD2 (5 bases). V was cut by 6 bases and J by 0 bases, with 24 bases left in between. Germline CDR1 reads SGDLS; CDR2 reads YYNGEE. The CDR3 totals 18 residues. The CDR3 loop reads CASIEEVWWRADQETQYF. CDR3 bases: TGTGCCAGCATCGAAGAAGTATGGTGGCGGGCCGACCAAGAGACCCAGTACTTC.

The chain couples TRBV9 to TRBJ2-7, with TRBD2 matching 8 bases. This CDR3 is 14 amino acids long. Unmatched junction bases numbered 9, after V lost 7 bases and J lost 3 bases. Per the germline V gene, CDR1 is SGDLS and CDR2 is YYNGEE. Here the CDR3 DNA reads TGTGCCAGCGGAGGGGGGACTAGTGACTACGAGCAGTACTTC. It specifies CASGGGTSDYEQYF.

The CDR3 DNA reads TGCGCCAGCAGCCAAGACCCGTCGCGGCTAGCCGAAACAGATACGCAGTATTTT. Translating it yields CASSQDPSRLAETDTQYF. The gene calls are TRBV4-1 and TRBJ2-3, with a possible D match to TRBD2 (5 bases). The V and J ends lost 0 bases and 3 bases respectively, with 19 bases between them. Germline CDR1 MGHRA, CDR2 YSYEKL. The CDR3 is 18 residues long.

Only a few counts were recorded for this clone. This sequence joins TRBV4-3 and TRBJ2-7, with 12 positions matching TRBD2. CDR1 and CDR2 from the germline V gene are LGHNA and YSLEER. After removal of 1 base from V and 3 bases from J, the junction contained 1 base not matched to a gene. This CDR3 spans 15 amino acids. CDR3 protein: CASSQGTSGNYEQYF. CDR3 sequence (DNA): TGCGCCAGCAGCCAAGGGACTAGCGGGAACTACGAGCAGTACTTC.

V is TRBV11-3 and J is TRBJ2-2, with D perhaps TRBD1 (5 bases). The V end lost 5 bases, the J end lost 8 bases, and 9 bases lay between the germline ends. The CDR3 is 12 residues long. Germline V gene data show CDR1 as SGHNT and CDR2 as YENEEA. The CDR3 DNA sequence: TGTGCCAGCAGCGTAAACAGGGGGGAGCTGTTTTTT. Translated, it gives CASSVNRGELFF.

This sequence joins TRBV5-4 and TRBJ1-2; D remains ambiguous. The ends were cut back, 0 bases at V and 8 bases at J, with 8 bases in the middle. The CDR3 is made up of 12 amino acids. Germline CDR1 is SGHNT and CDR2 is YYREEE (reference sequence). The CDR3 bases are TGTGCCAGCAGCTTGGATGGGCAAGGCTACACCTTC. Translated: CASSLDGQGYTF.